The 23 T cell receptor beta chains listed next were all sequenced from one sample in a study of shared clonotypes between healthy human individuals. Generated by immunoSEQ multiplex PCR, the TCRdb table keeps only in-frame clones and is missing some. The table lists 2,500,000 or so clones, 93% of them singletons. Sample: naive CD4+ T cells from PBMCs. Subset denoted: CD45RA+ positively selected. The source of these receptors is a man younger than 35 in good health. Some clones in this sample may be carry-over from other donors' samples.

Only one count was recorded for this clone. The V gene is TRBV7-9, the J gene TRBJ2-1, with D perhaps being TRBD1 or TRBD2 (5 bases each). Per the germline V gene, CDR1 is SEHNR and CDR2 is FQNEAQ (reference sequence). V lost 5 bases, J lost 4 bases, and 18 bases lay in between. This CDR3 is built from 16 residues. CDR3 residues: CASSPIEGLRYNEQFF. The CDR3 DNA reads TGTGCCAGCAGCCCTATAGAGGGGCTCCGGTACAATGAGCAGTTCTTC.

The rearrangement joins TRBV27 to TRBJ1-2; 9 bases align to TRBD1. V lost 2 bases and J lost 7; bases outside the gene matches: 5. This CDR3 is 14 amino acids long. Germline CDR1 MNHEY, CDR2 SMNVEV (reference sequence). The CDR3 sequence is CASSLGTGIGGYTF. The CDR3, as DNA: TGTGCCAGCAGTTTAGGGACAGGGATCGGTGGCTACACCTTC.

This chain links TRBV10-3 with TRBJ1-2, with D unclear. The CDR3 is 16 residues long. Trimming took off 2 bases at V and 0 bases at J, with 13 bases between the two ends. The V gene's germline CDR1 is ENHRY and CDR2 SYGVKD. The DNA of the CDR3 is TGTGCCATCAGTGAGAGGCAGGAAAAGGCTAACTATGGCTACACCTTC. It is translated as CAISERQEKANYGYTF.

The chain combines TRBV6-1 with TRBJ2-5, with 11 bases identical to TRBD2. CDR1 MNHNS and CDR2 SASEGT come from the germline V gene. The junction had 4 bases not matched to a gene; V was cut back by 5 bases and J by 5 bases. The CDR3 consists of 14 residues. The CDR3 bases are TGTGCCAGCAGTAATAGCGGGAGGGTTGAGACCCAGTACTTC. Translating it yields CASSNSGRVETQYF.

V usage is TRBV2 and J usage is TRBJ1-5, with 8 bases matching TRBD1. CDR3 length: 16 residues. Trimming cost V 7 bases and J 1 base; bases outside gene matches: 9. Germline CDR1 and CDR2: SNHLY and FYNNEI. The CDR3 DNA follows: TGTGCCAGCAACGCAGGGGGCGTAATGAGCAATCAGCCCCAGCATTTT. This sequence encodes CASNAGGVMSNQPQHF.

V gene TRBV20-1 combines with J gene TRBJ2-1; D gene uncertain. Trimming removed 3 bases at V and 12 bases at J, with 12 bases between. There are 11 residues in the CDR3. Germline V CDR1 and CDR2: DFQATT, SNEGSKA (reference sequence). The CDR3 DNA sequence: TGCAGTGCTAGCGGTGGAGTTGGGCAGTTCTTC. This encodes CSASGGVGQFF.

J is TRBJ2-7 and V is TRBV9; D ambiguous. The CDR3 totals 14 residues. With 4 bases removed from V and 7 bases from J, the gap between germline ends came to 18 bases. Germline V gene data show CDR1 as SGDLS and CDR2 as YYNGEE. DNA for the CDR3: TGTGCCAGCAGCCCCGAGCACCAACCGAGGGAGCAGTACTTC. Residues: CASSPEHQPREQYF.

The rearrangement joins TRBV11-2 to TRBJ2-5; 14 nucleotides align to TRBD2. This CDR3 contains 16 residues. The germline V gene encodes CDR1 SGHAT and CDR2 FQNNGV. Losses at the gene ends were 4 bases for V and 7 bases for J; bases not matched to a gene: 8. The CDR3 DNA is TGTGCCAGCAGCTCCAGACTAGCGGGAGGGTATGCGACCCAGTACTTC. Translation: CASSSRLAGGYATQYF.

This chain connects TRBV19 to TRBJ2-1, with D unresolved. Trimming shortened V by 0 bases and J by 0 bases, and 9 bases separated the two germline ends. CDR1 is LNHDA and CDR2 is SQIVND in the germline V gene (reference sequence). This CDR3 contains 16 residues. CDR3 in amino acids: CASSIELLYSYNEQFF. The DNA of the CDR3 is TGTGCCAGTAGTATAGAATTGCTGTACTCCTACAATGAGCAGTTCTTC. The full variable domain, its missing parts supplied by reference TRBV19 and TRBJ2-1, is DGGITQSPKYLFRKEGQNVTLSCEQNLNHDAMYWYRQDPGQGLRLIYYSQIVNDFQKGDIAEGYSVSREKKESFPLTVTSAQKNPTAFYLCASSIELLYSYNEQFFGPGTRLTVL.

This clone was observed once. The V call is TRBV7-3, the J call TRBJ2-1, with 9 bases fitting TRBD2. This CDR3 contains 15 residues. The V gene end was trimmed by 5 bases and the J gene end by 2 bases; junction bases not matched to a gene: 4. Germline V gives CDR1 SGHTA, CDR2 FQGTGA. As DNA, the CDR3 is TGTGCCAGCAGCCCGAGGACTAGCGCCTACAATGAGCAGTTCTTC. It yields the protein CASSPRTSAYNEQFF.

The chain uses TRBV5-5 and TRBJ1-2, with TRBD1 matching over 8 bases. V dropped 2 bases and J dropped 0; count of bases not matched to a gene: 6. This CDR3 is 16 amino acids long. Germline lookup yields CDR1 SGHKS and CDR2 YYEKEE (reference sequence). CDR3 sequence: CASSFGTGTSNYGYTF. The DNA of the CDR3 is TGTGCCAGCAGCTTCGGGACAGGAACCTCTAACTATGGCTACACCTTC.

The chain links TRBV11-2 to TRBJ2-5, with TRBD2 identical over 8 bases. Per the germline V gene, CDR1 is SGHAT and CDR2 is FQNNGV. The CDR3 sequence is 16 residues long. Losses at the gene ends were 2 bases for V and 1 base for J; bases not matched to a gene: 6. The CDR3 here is CASSLNLAGGQETQYF. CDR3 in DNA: TGTGCCAGCAGCTTAAATCTCGCGGGGGGCCAAGAGACCCAGTACTTC.

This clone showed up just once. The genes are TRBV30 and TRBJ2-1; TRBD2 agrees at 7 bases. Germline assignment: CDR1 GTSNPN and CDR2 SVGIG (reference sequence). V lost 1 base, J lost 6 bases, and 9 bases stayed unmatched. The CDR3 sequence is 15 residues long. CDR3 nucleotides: TGTGCCTGGAGTGAGGGAGGGCCTAGGTTCAATGAGCAGTTCTTC. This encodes CAWSEGGPRFNEQFF.

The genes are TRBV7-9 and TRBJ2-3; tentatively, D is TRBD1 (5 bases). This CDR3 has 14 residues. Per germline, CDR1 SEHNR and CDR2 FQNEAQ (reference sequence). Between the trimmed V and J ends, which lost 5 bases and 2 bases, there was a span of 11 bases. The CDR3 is CASSRQIPTDTQYF. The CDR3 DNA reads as TGTGCCAGCAGCCGACAGATCCCCACAGATACGCAGTATTTT.

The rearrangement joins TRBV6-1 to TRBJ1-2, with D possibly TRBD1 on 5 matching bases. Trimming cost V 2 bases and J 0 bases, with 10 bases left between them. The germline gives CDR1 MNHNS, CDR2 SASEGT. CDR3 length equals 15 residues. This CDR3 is CASSERQTANYGYTF. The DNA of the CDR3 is TGTGCCAGCAGTGAACGTCAGACAGCTAACTATGGCTACACCTTC.

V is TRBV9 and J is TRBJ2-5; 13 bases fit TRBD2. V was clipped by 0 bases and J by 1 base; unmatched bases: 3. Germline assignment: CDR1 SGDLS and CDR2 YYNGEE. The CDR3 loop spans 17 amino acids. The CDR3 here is CASSVGTSGSVQETQYF. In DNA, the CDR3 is TGTGCCAGCAGCGTAGGGACTAGCGGGAGTGTCCAAGAGACCCAGTACTTC.

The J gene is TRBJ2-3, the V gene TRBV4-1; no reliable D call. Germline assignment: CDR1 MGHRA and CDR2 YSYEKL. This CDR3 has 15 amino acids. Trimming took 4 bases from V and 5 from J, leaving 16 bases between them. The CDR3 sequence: CASSPRSPLGDTQYF. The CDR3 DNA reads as TGCGCCAGCAGCCCCCGGTCCCCCCTGGGAGATACGCAGTATTTT.

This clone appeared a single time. CDR3 nucleotides: TGTGCCAGCAGCGCCTGGACTAGCGGGAAGCAGTTCTTC. Its translation is CASSAWTSGKQFF. The genes are TRBV9 and TRBJ2-1; TRBD2 matches at 12 bases. J was trimmed by 11 bases and V by 3 bases; bases with no gene match: 3. The CDR3 covers 13 residues. Germline V CDR1 and CDR2: SGDLS, YYNGEE.

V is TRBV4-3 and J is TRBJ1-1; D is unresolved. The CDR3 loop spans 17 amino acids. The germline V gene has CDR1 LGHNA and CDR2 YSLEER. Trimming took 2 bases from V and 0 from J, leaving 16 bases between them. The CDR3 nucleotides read TGCGCCAGCAGCCAACGATTAAAGGGTCTCATGAACACTGAAGCTTTCTTT. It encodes CASSQRLKGLMNTEAFF.

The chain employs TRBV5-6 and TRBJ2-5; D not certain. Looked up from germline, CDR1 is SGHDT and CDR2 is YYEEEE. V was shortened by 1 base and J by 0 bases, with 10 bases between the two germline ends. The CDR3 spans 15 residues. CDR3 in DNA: TGTGCCAGCAGCTTGACTTCACGAGACCAAGAGACCCAGTACTTC. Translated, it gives CASSLTSRDQETQYF.

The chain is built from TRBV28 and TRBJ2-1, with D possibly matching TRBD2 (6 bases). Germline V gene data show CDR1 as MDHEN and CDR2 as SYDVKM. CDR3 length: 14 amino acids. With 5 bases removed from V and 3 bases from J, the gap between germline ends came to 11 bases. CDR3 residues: CASSRDFNYNEQFF. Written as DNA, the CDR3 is TGTGCCAGCAGTCGGGACTTTAACTACAATGAGCAGTTCTTC.

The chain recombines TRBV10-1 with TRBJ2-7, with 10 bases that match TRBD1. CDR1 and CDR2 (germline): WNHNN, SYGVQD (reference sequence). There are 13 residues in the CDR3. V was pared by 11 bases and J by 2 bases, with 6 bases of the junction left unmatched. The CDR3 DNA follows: TGCGCCGGCGGACAGGGGGGAACCTACGAGCAGTACTTC. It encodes CAGGQGGTYEQYF.

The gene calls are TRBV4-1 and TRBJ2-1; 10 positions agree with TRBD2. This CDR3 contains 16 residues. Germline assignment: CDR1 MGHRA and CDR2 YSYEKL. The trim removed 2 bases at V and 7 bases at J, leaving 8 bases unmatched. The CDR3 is CASSQPRASGSNEQFF. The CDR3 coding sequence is TGCGCCAGCAGCCAACCGCGGGCTAGCGGGAGTAATGAGCAGTTCTTC.